Detailed here is one T cell receptor beta chain. Its antigen is still unknown. V lost 8 bases and J lost 6; bases outside the gene matches: 3. CDR1 is SNHLY, CDR2 FYNNEI, per germline. The CDR3 is 13 residues long. TCRdb's copy holds only in-frame clones and misses some; the assay was immunoSEQ multiplex PCR. The sample shows fewer than 150,000 clones, approximately 87% of them seen only once. The data are from a study of T cell responses to AZD1222 COVID-19 vaccine. Findings and limits, study-wide: Recipients of two AZD1222 doses showed rising Spike-specific TCR breadth and depth. Most donors were white British and more were female, and clonal diversity was possibly underestimated.

The chain has TRBV2 and TRBJ1-4; TRBD1 aligns across 10 bases. Material: peripheral blood, obtained 28 days after the second AZD1222 dose. The receptor's source is an adult who received the AZD1222 COVID-19 vaccine. CDR3 in DNA: TGTGCCAGCGGGGGGACAGGGGATGAAAAACTGTTTTTT. Residues: CASGGTGDEKLFF.